This T cell receptor (beta chain) is drawn from a study of Ad26.COV2.S vaccination and SARS-CoV-2 variants. Study context: Doses of Ad26.COV2.S were injected into muscle once or twice, 56 days apart.

Treatment here: roughly 18 received Ad26.COV2.S at low or high dose, single or two shots; about 5 received placebo; per-sample allocation not given. Following the first vaccine or placebo injection, samples were taken on day 63. An adult of 18-55 years in Boston served as donor. Germline CDR1 reads MNHEY; CDR2 reads SMNVEV (reference sequence). The V segment lost 4 bases and the J segment 10 bases; nucleotides outside the gene matches: 9. The CDR3 contains 15 residues. Data came from immunoSEQ multiplex PCR; TCRdb stores just in-frame clones and leaves some out. The top ten hold 9.5% to 12% of the sample, which has about 350,000 clones, roughly 90% seen once. Of note for this clone: Its antigen is unidentified.

Study-wide points: Breadth of non-spike TCRs did not differ between vaccinees and placebo recipients. Reported post-vaccination CD8+ and CD4+ T cell responses to spike showed substantial breadth.

Here the sequenced sample was peripheral blood, taken in a trial of Ad26.COV2.S vaccine versus placebo. J is TRBJ2-1 and V is TRBV27; 11 nucleotides align to TRBD2. This sequence was found in a person aged 18-65 years who received the Ad26.COV2.S COVID-19 vaccine or a placebo. The CDR3 spells CASSSHSGGGEEQFF. The CDR3 DNA reads TGTGCCAGCAGTTCTCATAGCGGGGGGGGCGAAGAGCAGTTCTTC.